The 28 T cell receptor gamma chains listed next were all sequenced from one sample in a study of Vδ1+ human thymocytes. The template was reverse-transcribed extracted RNA. CDR3 amplicons came from multiplex PCR with pooled V-gene forward and constant-region reverse primers. TCRdb called clones anew from the multiplex PCR reads with CATT. Among about 36,000 gamma-chain clones listed, over 20% were seen once. Antigens for these TCRs are unknown. Study findings and constraints: Highly polyclonal TRG and TRD repertoires with Gaussian CDR3 length distributions appeared in thymus.

Sequencing was carried out using Vdelta1+ gamma-delta thymocytes from the thymus. Sample subset: FACS-sorted CD3+ TCRalphabeta- TCRVdelta1+ TCRVdelta2- thymocytes. Source of these receptors: a girl in the first two years of life who had congenital heart surgery.

This clone is medium-sized (0.01 to 0.1%). The same CDR3 is also encoded by other DNA sequences in this sample. The chain employs TRGV3 and TRGJ1 or TRGJ2. This CDR3 has 12 residues. V shed 2 bases, J shed 2 bases, and the junction held 0 bases outside the gene matches. Germline V gene data show CDR1 as VTNTFY and CDR2 as YDVSTARD (reference sequence). The CDR3 sequence: CATWDNYYKKLF. As DNA, the CDR3 is TGTGCCACCTGGGACAATTATTATAAGAAACTCTTT.

On this clone: A much larger clone lies a single base off, so this may be a read error. The gene calls are TRGV2 and TRGJ1 or TRGJ2. Per the germline V gene, CDR1 is EGSNGY and CDR2 is YDSYNSKV. The CDR3 sequence is 13 residues long. CDR3: CATRDGPYYKKLF. CDR3 nucleotide sequence: TGTGCCACCAGGGACGGGCCGTATTATAAGAAACTCTTT.

This clone was counted only a few times. A much more abundant neighbour one base away suggests this may be a read error. V and J are TRGV4 and TRGJ1 or TRGJ2. V lost 3 bases, J lost 5 bases, and 4 bases stayed unmatched. Germline V gives CDR1 EGSTGY, CDR2 YDSYTSSV. The CDR3 length is 12 residues. In DNA, the CDR3 is TGTGCCACCTGGGATCAGGATTATAAGAAACTCTTT. Its translation is CATWDQDYKKLF.

For this clone: One base away lies a much larger clone, so this may be a sequencing read error. Other DNA sequences from this sample encode an identical CDR3 as well. V gene TRGV2 combines with J gene TRGJ1 or TRGJ2. Trimming removed 4 bases from V and 8 bases from J; junction bases left unmatched: 8. This CDR3 spans 12 amino acids. CDR1 EGSNGY and CDR2 YDSYNSKV come from the germline V gene. The chain's CDR3 is CATWDGPNKKLF. In DNA form, the CDR3 reads TGTGCCACCTGGGATGGGCCCAATAAGAAACTCTTT.

This clone has a handful of counts. Within the sample, other DNA sequences also encode this same CDR3. The chain couples TRGV9 to TRGJ1 or TRGJ2. CDR1 is GITISATS and CDR2 is ISYDGTV in the germline V gene (reference sequence). The V and J ends lost 0 bases and 2 bases, in that order; junction bases with no gene match: 4. The CDR3 runs to 14 residues. CDR3 sequence (DNA): TGTGCCTTGTGGGAGGTGCGTGATTATTATAAGAAACTCTTT. Translated, it gives CALWEVRDYYKKLF.

About this clone: Other DNA sequences from this sample encode an identical CDR3 as well. The genes are TRGV4 and TRGJ1 or TRGJ2. The CDR3 spans 12 residues. The V and J ends lost 0 bases and 7 bases, in that order; junction bases with no gene match: 3. The germline gives CDR1 EGSTGY, CDR2 YDSYTSSV. CDR3 protein: CATWDGVYKKLF. DNA for the CDR3: TGTGCCACCTGGGATGGGGTCTATAAGAAACTCTTT.

The chain links TRGV8 to TRGJP2. CDR3 size: 16 residues. The junction had 8 bases not matched to a gene; V was cut back by 1 base and J by 3 bases. Germline assignment: CDR1 VENAVY and CDR2 YDSYNSRV. This chain's CDR3 is CATWDRRGGSDWIKTF. CDR3 nucleotide sequence: TGTGCCACCTGGGATAGAAGGGGAGGTAGTGATTGGATCAAGACGTTT.

The rearrangement uses TRGV9 and TRGJ1 or TRGJ2. From germline, CDR1 is GITISATS and CDR2 ISYDGTV (reference sequence). This CDR3 region has 16 residues. The V gene end was trimmed by 0 bases and the J gene end by 11 bases; junction bases not matched to a gene: 19. The CDR3 sequence is CALWEVESNPQVEKLF. CDR3 DNA sequence: TGTGCCTTGTGGGAGGTGGAATCGAACCCTCAAGTAGAGAAACTCTTT.

This clone has just a few counts. The chain carries TRGV8 and TRGJ1 or TRGJ2. The CDR3 is 12 residues long. J gave up 8 bases and V 5 bases, and 9 bases lay outside the gene matches. The V gene's germline CDR1 is VENAVY and CDR2 YDSYNSRV. CDR3 coding DNA: TGTGCCACCTGGGTTCTGCTCAATAAGAAACTCTTT. Encoded protein: CATWVLLNKKLF.

This clone has only a few counts. V is TRGV3 and J is TRGJ1 or TRGJ2. Germline CDR1 VTNTFY, CDR2 YDVSTARD (reference sequence). The CDR3 sequence is 12 residues long. J gave up 9 bases and V 2 bases, and 7 bases lay outside the gene matches. In nucleotides, the CDR3 is TGTGCCACCTGGGACAAGGAAACTAAGAAACTCTTT. Translating gives CATWDKETKKLF.

This clone has a handful of counts. The chain has TRGV3 and TRGJ1 or TRGJ2. The CDR3 sequence is 12 residues long. Germline V gene data show CDR1 as VTNTFY and CDR2 as YDVSTARD (reference sequence). V lost 6 bases, J lost 5 bases, and 7 bases stayed unmatched. The CDR3, as DNA: TGTGCCACCTGGCGGGGTGATTATAAGAAACTCTTT. Translating gives CATWRGDYKKLF.

The chain combines TRGV4 with TRGJ1 or TRGJ2. Germline V gene sequence: CDR1 EGSTGY, CDR2 YDSYTSSV. This CDR3 has 15 amino acids. Trimming removed 4 bases from V and 0 bases from J; junction bases left unmatched: 9. CDR3 nucleotide sequence: TGTGCCACCTGGGAAAGGCCCTCGAATTATTATAAGAAACTCTTT. Translation gives CATWERPSNYYKKLF.

This clone was seen a few times. This chain links TRGV4 with TRGJP2. With V trimmed by 2 bases and J by 3 bases, 9 bases remained unmatched. The CDR3 has 16 residues. Germline CDR1 reads EGSTGY; CDR2 reads YDSYTSSV. CDR3 nucleotide sequence: TGTGCCACCTGGGATGTAGCCCTTCGTAGTGATTGGATCAAGACGTTT. The encoded protein is CATWDVALRSDWIKTF.

In regard to this clone: Other DNA sequences in the same sample also yield this CDR3. V usage is TRGV3 and J usage is TRGJP2. The germline gives CDR1 VTNTFY, CDR2 YDVSTARD (reference sequence). V was clipped by 0 bases and J by 6 bases; unmatched bases: 4. The CDR3 runs to 14 residues. CDR3 in amino acids: CATWDRPRDWIKTF. The CDR3 DNA follows: TGTGCCACCTGGGACAGGCCCCGTGATTGGATCAAGACGTTT.

This clone appeared a few times. Other DNA sequences from this sample encode an identical CDR3 as well. This chain joins TRGV9 and TRGJP2. Trimming at V came to 2 bases and at J to 4 bases, leaving 1 base not matched to a gene. This CDR3 has 13 amino acids. Germline CDR1 and CDR2: GITISATS and ISYDGTV (reference sequence). The chain's CDR3 is CALWEDSDWIKTF. Here the CDR3 DNA reads TGTGCCTTGTGGGAGGATAGTGATTGGATCAAGACGTTT.

The gene calls are TRGV4 and TRGJ1 or TRGJ2. With 0 bases clipped from V and 16 bases from J, the junction kept 3 bases outside the gene matches. The CDR3 runs to 9 residues. CDR1 and CDR2 from the germline V gene are EGSTGY and YDSYTSSV. This CDR3 reads CATWDGPLF. The CDR3 nucleotides are TGTGCCACCTGGGATGGGCCGCTCTTT.

The rearrangement uses TRGV2 and TRGJ1 or TRGJ2. Germline assignment: CDR1 EGSNGY and CDR2 YDSYNSKV. There are 15 residues in the CDR3. V lost 3 bases, J lost 3 bases, and 11 bases stayed unmatched. The DNA for the CDR3 is TGTGCCACCTGGGACAGGCGGTTTTTTTATTATAAGAAACTCTTT. Protein product: CATWDRRFFYYKKLF.

The chain has TRGV5 and TRGJ1 or TRGJ2. Germline CDR1 and CDR2: VINAFY and YDVSNSKD. Unmatched junction bases numbered 9, after V lost 1 base and J lost 0 bases. The CDR3 loop spans 16 amino acids. CDR3 coding DNA: TGTGCCACCTGGGACAGCGCCCTAGGGAATTATTATAAGAAACTCTTT. It specifies CATWDSALGNYYKKLF.

This clone has only a few counts. The chain is built from TRGV5 and TRGJ1 or TRGJ2. The CDR3 has 13 amino acids. V lost 5 bases and J lost 7; bases outside the gene matches: 11. In germline, CDR1 is VINAFY, CDR2 YDVSNSKD. The CDR3 spells CATWVKPQYKKLF. Here the CDR3 DNA reads TGTGCCACCTGGGTAAAACCTCAGTATAAGAAACTCTTT.

This clone was detected a few times. This chain links TRGV4 with TRGJ1 or TRGJ2. The CDR3 totals 12 residues. Germline loops: CDR1 EGSTGY, CDR2 YDSYTSSV. V trimming: 2 bases; J trimming: 6 bases; junction bases outside the gene matches: 4. CDR3 bases: TGTGCCACCTGGGATGCGTTTTATAAGAAACTCTTT. It yields the protein CATWDAFYKKLF.

This clone was observed a handful of times. This chain connects TRGV3 to TRGJ1 or TRGJ2. The V gene's germline CDR1 is VTNTFY and CDR2 YDVSTARD (reference sequence). V shed 2 bases and J 12 bases; nucleotides not matched to a gene: 10. This CDR3 is built from 12 residues. The CDR3 DNA is TGTGCCACCTGGGACAACCCCCTGGGGAAACTCTTT. Its protein product is CATWDNPLGKLF.

Regarding this clone: The junction does not match germline at one end; this may be a read error. The chain is built from TRGV2 and TRGJP2. CDR3 size: 16 residues. Germline V gives CDR1 EGSNGY, CDR2 YDSYNSKV. CDR3 loop: CATWDGRLSRDWIKTF. CDR3 sequence (DNA): TGTGCCACCTGGGACGGGCGACTTAGTCGTGATTGGATCAAGACGTTT.

The chain employs TRGV3 and TRGJP2. Looked up from germline, CDR1 is VTNTFY and CDR2 is YDVSTARD (reference sequence). The CDR3 sequence is 18 residues long. The V and J ends lost 1 base and 4 bases, in that order; junction bases with no gene match: 15. CDR3 nucleotide sequence: TGTGCCACCTGGGACAGAAGCAATGTCGGAAATAGTGATTGGATCAAGACGTTT. It is translated as CATWDRSNVGNSDWIKTF.

J is TRGJ1 or TRGJ2 and V is TRGV3. The length of the CDR3 is 15 residues. V gave up 3 bases and J gave up 5 bases; unmatched junction bases: 13. The germline V gene encodes CDR1 VTNTFY and CDR2 YDVSTARD (reference sequence). CDR3 nucleotide sequence: TGTGCCACCTGGGACGGAATCATCTCCAATTATAAGAAACTCTTT. Residues: CATWDGIISNYKKLF.

J is TRGJP2 and V is TRGV2. The V gene's germline CDR1 is EGSNGY and CDR2 YDSYNSKV. V trimming: 5 bases; J trimming: 3 bases; junction bases outside the gene matches: 9. The CDR3 extends over 15 amino acids. This CDR3 reads CATWAPGGSDWIKTF. The CDR3 DNA reads as TGTGCCACCTGGGCCCCAGGAGGTAGTGATTGGATCAAGACGTTT.

This clone has more than one count but fewer than ten. The gene calls are TRGV5 and TRGJ1 or TRGJ2. Germline CDR1 and CDR2: VINAFY and YDVSNSKD. J gave up 1 base and V 0 bases, and 6 bases lay outside the gene matches. CDR3 length equals 15 residues. CDR3 residues: CATWDRDLNYYKKLF. The CDR3 bases are TGTGCCACCTGGGACAGGGATCTTAATTATTATAAGAAACTCTTT.

This clone was seen more than once but under ten times. Other DNA sequences in the sample encode the same CDR3. The chain links TRGV2 to TRGJ1 or TRGJ2. J lost 6 bases, V lost 1 base, and 6 bases had no gene match. In germline, CDR1 is EGSNGY, CDR2 YDSYNSKV. The CDR3 runs 13 residues. CDR3 loop: CATWDGLLYKKLF. CDR3 coding DNA: TGTGCCACCTGGGACGGACTGCTTTATAAGAAACTCTTT.

The sample holds a few counts of this clone. The chain has TRGV2 and TRGJ1 or TRGJ2. The CDR3 consists of 12 residues. V shed 3 bases, J shed 11 bases, and the junction held 10 bases outside the gene matches. CDR1 EGSNGY and CDR2 YDSYNSKV come from the germline V gene. CDR3 bases: TGTGCCACCTGGGACCTCTCCAACGAGAAACTCTTT. As protein: CATWDLSNEKLF.